This T cell receptor beta chain was identified in a study of beta chain features in type 1 diabetes. General study points: When Type 1 diabetes patients were examined, their TCRB CDR3s proved moderately but significantly shorter in all four CD4+ subsets. Here, the possible influence of HLA type (on TCRB rearrangement) remained unresolved.

This clone was found many times. Its antigen is unknown. After removal of 4 bases from V and 3 bases from J, the junction contained 8 bases not matched to a gene. CDR3 length: 16 amino acids. Germline values: CDR1 SGHDT, CDR2 YYEEEE. Populations isolated by sorting all had purity greater than 95%. Of the isolated RNA, all was reverse transcribed, and so the sequenced material was expressed TCRB transcripts. The repertoire was sequenced with immunoSEQ multiplex PCR; TCRdb's copy has only in-frame clones and lacks some. The sample lists approximately 170,000 clones; approximately 8% were seen once. Sequencing was done on a sample of central memory CD4+ T cells from blood. This chain links TRBV5-6 with TRBJ2-1, with 9 bases lining up with TRBD2. The origin of this receptor is a woman in her 40s with type 1 diabetes. CDR3 amino acids: CASSPSGGSLYNEQFF. CDR3 in DNA: TGTGCCAGCAGCCCAAGCGGGGGGTCCCTCTACAATGAGCAGTTCTTC.